The clone carrying this T cell receptor beta chain turned up a few times. The data originate from a study of identical twins. This CDR3 comprises 12 residues. The germline CDR1 and CDR2 sequences are GTSNPN and SVGIG (reference sequence). V was trimmed by 2 bases and J by 5 bases, leaving 9 bases between them. TCRdb ran MiXCR on the 5' RACE reads and lists one entry per CDR3 protein. The data contain hundreds of thousands of distinct CDR3 sequences, around 24% of them seen just once; the ten biggest clones take up 2.9%. These same data were also listed under a study on T cells expressing NK-cell markers.

The V gene is TRBV30, the J gene TRBJ1-1; D call uncertain. This sequence was found in a woman under 30 in good health. Material: CD4+ T cells sorted from blood. CDR3: CAWSPGMTEAFF. The DNA of the CDR3 is TGTGCCTGGAGTCCTGGTATGACTGAAGCTTTCTTT.